This T cell receptor beta chain is from a study of human T cells and chemical hapten exposure. Study-level findings and limits: DPC sensitization produced no change in TCRs with frequency above 1 in 1000.

The sample's time point: patch test 1, 2 weeks after DPC sensitization. The treatment here: therapeutic diphenylcyclopropenone sensitization with weekly scalp DPC. Drawing of blood took place ahead of applying each patch test. The V end lost 1 base, the J end lost 1 base, and 8 bases lay between the germline ends. The V gene's germline CDR1 is SGHRS and CDR2 YFSETQ. CDR3 length equals 14 residues. Comments on this clonotype: Its antigen is not known.

Each cDNA molecule in the library carried unique molecular identifiers. As handled by the study authors: Sample TCR counts, which ranged from about 23,224 to 750,000, had a median of 95,638. TCRdb passed the RACE reads through MiXCR, listing each CDR3 protein once. TCRdb's processing, not the study's, gives the V and J calls here. The profile shows just under 350,000 distinct CDR3 sequences, around 7% of them singletons. The sequence derives from a woman aged 18-29 years with alopecia areata. Some clones in this sample may be carry-over from other donors' samples. The material sequenced was whole blood, taken in connection with sensitization to the hapten diphenylcyclopropenone (DPC). The rearrangement joins TRBV5-1 to TRBJ2-5; D gene uncertain. CDR3 in DNA: TGCGCCAGCAGCTTGTTCAACAGCCAAGAGACCCAGTACTTC. Translation gives CASSLFNSQETQYF.